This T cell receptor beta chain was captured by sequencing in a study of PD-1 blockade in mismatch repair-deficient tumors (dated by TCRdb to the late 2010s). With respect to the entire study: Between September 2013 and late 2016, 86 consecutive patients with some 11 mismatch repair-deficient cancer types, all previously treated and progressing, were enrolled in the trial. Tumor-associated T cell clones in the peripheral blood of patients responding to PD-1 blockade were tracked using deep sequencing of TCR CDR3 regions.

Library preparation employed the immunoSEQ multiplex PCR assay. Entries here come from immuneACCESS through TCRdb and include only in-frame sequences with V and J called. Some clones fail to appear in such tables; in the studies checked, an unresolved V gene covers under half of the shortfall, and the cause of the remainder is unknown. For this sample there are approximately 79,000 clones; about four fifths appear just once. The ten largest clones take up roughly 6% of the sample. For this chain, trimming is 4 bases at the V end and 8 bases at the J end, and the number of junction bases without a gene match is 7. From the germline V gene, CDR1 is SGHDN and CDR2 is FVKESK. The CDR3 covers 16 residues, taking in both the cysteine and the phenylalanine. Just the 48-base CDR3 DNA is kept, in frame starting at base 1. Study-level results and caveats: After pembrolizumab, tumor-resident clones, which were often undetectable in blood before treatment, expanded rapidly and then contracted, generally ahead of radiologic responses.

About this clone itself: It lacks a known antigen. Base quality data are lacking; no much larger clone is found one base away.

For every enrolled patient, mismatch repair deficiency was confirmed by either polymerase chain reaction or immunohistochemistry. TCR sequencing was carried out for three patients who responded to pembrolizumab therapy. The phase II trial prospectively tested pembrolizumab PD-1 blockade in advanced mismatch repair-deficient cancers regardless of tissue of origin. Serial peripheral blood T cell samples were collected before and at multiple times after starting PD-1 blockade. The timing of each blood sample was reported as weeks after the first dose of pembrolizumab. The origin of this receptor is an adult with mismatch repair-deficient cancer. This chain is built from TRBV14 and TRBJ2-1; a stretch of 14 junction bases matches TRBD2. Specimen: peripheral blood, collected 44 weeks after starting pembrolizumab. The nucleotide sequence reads TGTGCCAGCAGCCCATCGACTAGCGGGAGGGTACATGAGCAGTTCTTC. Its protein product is CASSPSTSGRVHEQFF. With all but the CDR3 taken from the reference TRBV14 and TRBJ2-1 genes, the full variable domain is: EAGVTQFPSHSVIEKGQTVTLRCDPISGHDNLYWYRRVMGKEIKFLLHFVKESKQDESGMPNNRFLAERTGGTYSTLKVQPAELEDSGVYFCASSPSTSGRVHEQFFGPGTRLTVL.